The 10 T cell receptor beta chains below were found in one sample sequenced in a study of metastatic and nonmetastatic thyroid tumors. MiXCR was used by TCRdb to re-call the PCR reads. The repertoire includes thousands of clones, around 25% of them detected once, and under 30% sits in the top ten. Every patient underwent thyroid surgery untreated. The source material was tumor tissue. The receptor set was obtained from a female donor with papillary thyroid cancer or a benign thyroid nodule (not recorded which). Some clones in this sample may be carry-over from other donors' samples.

This clone came up many times. A read error may explain this, as a much larger clone is one base away. The sample carries other DNA sequences with the same CDR3. This chain uses TRBV10-2 with TRBJ1-6; D ambiguous. The length of the CDR3 is 16 residues. V lost 0 bases, J lost 10 bases, and 16 bases lay in between. CDR1 and CDR2 from the germline V gene are WSHSY and SAAADI. Here the CDR3 DNA reads TGCGCCAGCAGTGAGTCGGTTACGGGGATTAGCTCACCCCTCCACTTT. It encodes CASSESVTGISSPLHF.

A note on this clone: This CDR3 is missing its conserved last phenylalanine or tryptophan, likely due to a read error. It is unclear where the CDR3 begins or ends on the DNA, so no DNA is shown, and the CDR3 is as TCRdb lists it. The chain recombines TRBV7-9 with TRBJ2-4; the table calls TRBD2, which could not be checked here. Per the germline V gene, CDR1 is SEHNR and CDR2 is FQNEAQ (reference sequence). A total of 10 residues make up the CDR3, ends included. CDR3 amino acids: CASSTSGASG.

Many counts were recorded for this clone. The chain links TRBV7-9 to TRBJ1-1; D not resolved. The ends were cut back, 3 bases at V and 0 bases at J, with 8 bases in the middle. Germline-derived CDR1 and CDR2 are SEHNR and FQNEAQ (reference sequence). The CDR3 totals 14 residues. The CDR3 sequence is CASSLHTMNTEAFF. The CDR3, as DNA: TGTGCCAGCAGCTTGCACACCATGAACACTGAAGCTTTCTTT.

This clone was observed at least ten times. This chain uses TRBV5-1 with TRBJ2-2; 7 nucleotides agree with TRBD1. Trimming took 4 bases from V and 8 from J; bases not matched to a gene: 8. The CDR3 runs to 14 residues. Germline values: CDR1 SGHRS, CDR2 YFSETQ. The CDR3 nucleotides are TGCGCCAGCAGCGACAGGGCCATAGGAGGGGAGCTGTTTTTT. Its protein is CASSDRAIGGELFF. Full variable domain (outside the CDR3, taken from reference TRBV5-1 and TRBJ2-2): KAGVTQTPRYLIKTRGQQVTLSCSPISGHRSVSWYQQTPGQGLQFLFEYFSETQRNKGNFPGRFSGRQFSNSRSEMNVSTLELGDSALYLCASSDRAIGGELFFGEGSRLTVL.

A remark on this clone: With a much larger clone just one base away, this may be a read error. The same CDR3 can be traced to other DNA sequences in this sample. Here the CDR3 reads CASSPGYQETQYF. The CDR3 DNA reads as TGTGCCAGCAGCCCGGGGTACCAAGAGACCCAATACTTC. The genes are TRBV13 and TRBJ2-5; D is possibly TRBD2 (5 bases). The CDR3 totals 13 residues. Germline V gene data show CDR1 as PRHDT and CDR2 as FYEKMQ (reference sequence).

Relative to its sample, this clone is medium-sized. The rearrangement joins TRBV7-9 to TRBJ2-2; 9 bases are shared with TRBD1. CDR1 is SEHNR and CDR2 is FQNEAQ in the germline V gene (reference sequence). The CDR3 totals 17 residues. The ends lost 6 bases at V and 3 bases at J; junction bases unmatched: 11. CDR3 in DNA: TGTGCCAGCAGTTCAATTACAGGGGGCTTCGACACCGGGGAGCTGTTTTTT. Translation gives CASSSITGGFDTGELFF.

This clone was seen a handful of times. This chain connects TRBV24-1 to TRBJ2-1; D is possibly TRBD2 (6 bases). Trimming left V 4 bases short and J 7 bases short, with 16 bases between. The V gene's germline CDR1 is KGHDR and CDR2 SFDVKD. The CDR3 runs to 15 residues. CDR3 loop: CATSDLGGAENEQFF. The CDR3 DNA sequence: TGTGCCACCAGTGACCTCGGAGGGGCTGAGAATGAGCAGTTCTTC.

This clone is judged medium-sized. The rearrangement links TRBV30 to TRBJ1-2; tentative D call: TRBD1 (5 bases). The V gene lost 1 base and the J gene lost 1 base, with 13 bases spanning the gap. This CDR3 comprises 15 residues. Germline assignment: CDR1 GTSNPN and CDR2 SVGIG (reference sequence). The chain's CDR3 is CAWSGRGWDNYGYTF. CDR3 in DNA: TGTGCCTGGAGTGGCCGGGGGTGGGATAACTATGGCTACACCTTC.

In its sample, this clone ranks as medium-sized. The chain employs TRBV7-9 and TRBJ2-5; 12 nucleotides agree with TRBD2. Germline V lookup: CDR1 SEHNR, CDR2 FQNEAQ (reference sequence). V lost 3 bases to trimming and J lost 5 bases; unmatched junction nucleotides: 7. CDR3 length: 16 amino acids. The CDR3 protein is CASSFSRLAGDETQYF. The CDR3 DNA reads as TGTGCCAGCAGCTTCTCCCGACTAGCGGGAGATGAGACCCAGTACTTC.

This clone was seen only a few times. The V and J genes are TRBV6-1 and TRBJ1-2; TRBD1 aligns across 8 bases. Trimming at V came to 11 bases and at J to 8 bases, leaving 10 bases not matched to a gene. Per the germline V gene, CDR1 is MNHNS and CDR2 is SASEGT. There are 12 residues in the CDR3. The CDR3 DNA sequence: TGTGCCGTGACGACAGGGGAGGGAGGCTACACCTTC. It codes for CAVTTGEGGYTF.